Listed below are T cell receptor beta chains from one sample, sequenced in a study of shared clonotypes between healthy human individuals. The table came from immunoSEQ multiplex PCR; TCRdb's copy has only in-frame clones and leaves some out. The table lists some 600,000 clones, approximately 96% of them singletons. Specimen: naive CD8+ T cells sorted from blood. Every receptor here comes from a woman aged 30 to 39 in good health. Each CDR3 is given with its conserved first and last residue. The D gene is left open where the match is weak.

v_call,cdr3_length,j_call,d_call,cdr3_nt,cdr3_aa
TRBV5-1,15,TRBJ2-7,TRBD1,TGCGCCAGCAGTTCACCTGACAGGGTCATCTACGAGCAGTACTTC,CASSSPDRVIYEQYF
TRBV29-1,12,TRBJ1-1,NA,TGCAGCGTTGAAGTTAGGATCGCTGAAGCTTTCTTT,CSVEVRIAEAFF
TRBV28,15,TRBJ2-5,NA,TGTGCCAGCAGTTCACGGGACGTAAATGGAGAGACCCAGTACTTC,CASSSRDVNGETQYF
TRBV4-1,14,TRBJ1-1,NA,TGCGCCAGCAGCCCAGAGGGGCGGAACACTGAAGCTTTCTTT,CASSPEGRNTEAFF
TRBV6-5,14,TRBJ2-5,NA,TGTGCCAGCAGTTACTCGAGTATAGGGGGGACCCAGTACTTC,CASSYSSIGGTQYF
TRBV7-9,18,TRBJ2-7,NA,TGTGCCAGCAGCTTAGGTCCCAGGGCCGAAGGACTGACCTACGAGCAGTACTTC,CASSLGPRAEGLTYEQYF
TRBV27,18,TRBJ2-3,TRBD2,TGTGCCAGCTCCTGTCCCATTGAACTAGCGGGTACTGTCGATACGCAGTATTTT,CASSCPIELAGTVDTQYF
TRBV19,13,TRBJ2-7,NA,TGTGCCAGTAGCGCTTCAACCGGGTGGGAGCAGTACTTC,CASSASTGWEQYF
TRBV16,16,TRBJ1-5,NA,TGTGCCAGCAGCCAACGCCCCAGTGATAGCAATCAGCCCCAGCATTTT,CASSQRPSDSNQPQHF
TRBV14,15,TRBJ1-1,NA,TGTGCCAGCAGCCAAGAAACGGACTTGAACACTGAAGCTTTCTTT,CASSQETDLNTEAFF
TRBV14,13,TRBJ1-2,TRBD1,TGTGCCAGCAGCCAAACAGGGGGCTATGGCTACACCTTC,CASSQTGGYGYTF